These 23 T cell receptor beta chains originate from one sample sequenced in a study of blood T cells in healthy people across ages. Alongside a J-beta primer mix, a sample-barcoded 5' primer served in a second PCR lasting roughly 7 to 12 cycles. A single record per CDR3 protein comes from TCRdb applying MiXCR to the 5' RACE reads. The table lists around 1,800,000 distinct CDR3 sequences, about two fifths of them singletons, with about 23% in the top ten. Sequenced material: blood. These receptors were obtained from a human donor in good health.

The V gene is TRBV4-3, the J gene TRBJ1-2; D gene ambiguous. CDR3 length: 14 residues. V was shortened by 6 bases and J by 4 bases, with 15 bases between the two germline ends. Germline-derived CDR1 and CDR2 are LGHNA and YSLEER. The CDR3 DNA is TGCGCCAGCAGGAGGAAATTGTACTCCTATGGCTACACCTTC. Protein: CASRRKLYSYGYTF.

This clonotype has just a few counts. V gene TRBV15 combines with J gene TRBJ2-6; D ambiguous. V gave up 3 bases and J gave up 2 bases, with 17 bases separating them. The germline V gene has CDR1 LNHNV and CDR2 YYDKDF (reference sequence). CDR3 length: 18 residues. CDR3 amino acids: CATSSEVRSTAGANVLTF. For the CDR3, the DNA is TGTGCCACCAGCAGTGAGGTCAGGAGCACCGCTGGGGCCAACGTCCTGACTTTC.

The gene calls are TRBV7-2 and TRBJ2-5; D remains unclear. The CDR3 extends over 14 amino acids. V was pared by 2 bases and J by 2 bases, with 9 bases between. CDR1 and CDR2 from the germline V gene are SGHTA and FQGNSA. The CDR3, as DNA: TGTGCCAGCAGCTTAATGGCTACTCAAGAGACCCAGTACTTC. Residues: CASSLMATQETQYF.

This clonotype was counted only a few times. V and J are TRBV20-1 and TRBJ1-5; no clear D gene. Germline assignment: CDR1 DFQATT and CDR2 SNEGSKA (reference sequence). This CDR3 has 13 amino acids. V was clipped by 0 bases and J by 7 bases, with 10 bases between them. The CDR3 loop reads CSARDNPGQPQHF. CDR3 in DNA: TGCAGTGCTAGAGATAATCCGGGACAGCCCCAGCATTTT.

The V and J genes are TRBV5-1 and TRBJ2-1; tentative D call: TRBD2 (5 bases). The CDR3 sequence is 15 residues long. Per the germline V gene, CDR1 is SGHRS and CDR2 is YFSETQ. V lost 4 bases and J lost 3, with 14 bases in between. This CDR3 is CASSILTSIYNEQFF. In nucleotides, the CDR3 is TGCGCCAGCAGCATACTCACTAGTATCTACAATGAGCAGTTCTTC.

The rearrangement uses TRBV11-1 and TRBJ1-4, with a weak D call TRBD1 (6 bases). Between the trimmed V and J ends, which lost 5 bases and 5 bases, there was a span of 9 bases. The CDR3 runs to 13 residues. The germline gives CDR1 SGHAT, CDR2 FQDESV (reference sequence). In DNA form, the CDR3 reads TGTGCCAGCAGCCACAGGGAGAATGAAAAACTGTTTTTT. It codes for CASSHRENEKLFF.

This clonotype was counted only a few times. This rearrangement joins TRBV7-8 to TRBJ1-5; the D is unclear. The CDR3 runs 13 residues. With 7 bases removed from V and 3 bases from J, the gap between germline ends came to 10 bases. Per the germline V gene, CDR1 is SGHVS and CDR2 is FQNEAQ. CDR3 sequence: CASTMGSNQPQHF. In nucleotides, the CDR3 is TGTGCCAGCACCATGGGGTCCAATCAGCCCCAGCATTTT.

The chain couples TRBV28 to TRBJ1-2, with 7 bases identical to TRBD1. The CDR3 contains 15 residues. The junction had 8 bases not matched to a gene; V was cut back by 6 bases and J by 1 base. In germline, CDR1 is MDHEN, CDR2 SYDVKM. CDR3 in amino acids: CASSPTGEDNYGYTF. CDR3 in DNA: TGTGCCAGCAGCCCCACAGGGGAGGATAACTATGGCTACACCTTC.

This clonotype was observed a handful of times. CDR3 in DNA: TGTGCCAGCGGCGACAGATCCACAGATACGCAGTATTTT. Its translation is CASGDRSTDTQYF. The rearrangement uses TRBV6-2 or TRBV6-3 and TRBJ2-3, with D possibly being TRBD1 (5 bases). V lost 8 bases, J lost 2 bases, and 11 bases lay in between. Per germline, CDR1 MNHEY and CDR2 SVGEGT. This CDR3 contains 13 residues.

The V and J genes are TRBV29-1 and TRBJ2-3, with D perhaps given as TRBD1 or TRBD2 (5 bases each). The CDR3 consists of 16 residues. Germline V CDR1 and CDR2: SQVTM, ANQGSEA. The CDR3 DNA reads TGCGGGTTAGGCGGGTCTCAGGCTGAGGGGACAGATACGCAGTATTTT. Translated: CGLGGSQAEGTDTQYF.

This clonotype turned up a few times. This chain uses TRBV4-2 with TRBJ2-1; 14 bases are a match to TRBD2. The CDR3 sequence is 21 residues long. With V trimmed by 0 bases and J by 0 bases, 10 bases remained unmatched. CDR1 and CDR2 (germline): LGHNA, YNFKEQ. CDR3 sequence reads: CASSQEAPGLAGVPSYNEQFF. The CDR3 nucleotides are TGTGCCAGCAGCCAAGAGGCCCCGGGACTAGCGGGGGTCCCCTCCTACAATGAGCAGTTCTTC.

This chain links TRBV20-1 with TRBJ1-6; possible D gene TRBD1, 6 bases. Germline assignment: CDR1 DFQATT and CDR2 SNEGSKA (reference sequence). The CDR3 loop spans 16 amino acids. Trimming took off 3 bases at V and 3 bases at J, with 15 bases between the two ends. In DNA form, the CDR3 reads TGCAGTGCTAGGAGCCCCACAGGGATCTATAATTCACCCCTCCACTTT. Residues: CSARSPTGIYNSPLHF.

This clonotype has only a few counts. J is TRBJ2-7 and V is TRBV12-3 or TRBV12-4; D possibly matches TRBD1 or TRBD2 (6 bases each). Trimming pared 6 bases from V and 4 bases from J, leaving 22 bases between. CDR3 size: 16 residues. The CDR3 bases are TGTGCCAGCAGCAGGGGACTTCAGGAGGGGTCTTACGAGCAGTACTTC. This encodes CASSRGLQEGSYEQYF.

This clonotype was found a few times. This sequence joins TRBV7-2 and TRBJ2-5; D is perhaps TRBD1 or TRBD2 (5 bases each). V shed 5 bases and J shed 3 bases, with 16 bases lying between them. The germline CDR1 and CDR2 sequences are SGHTA and FQGNSA. This CDR3 region has 15 residues. CDR3 DNA sequence: TGTGCCAGCAGCCCCTCCCTAGGGACGGAAGAGACCCAGTACTTC. This gives the protein CASSPSLGTEETQYF.

This clonotype showed up just a few times. The J gene is TRBJ2-3, the V gene TRBV28, with TRBD2 matching over 8 bases. With 5 bases clipped from V and 4 bases from J, the junction kept 8 bases outside the gene matches. The CDR3 loop spans 15 amino acids. Germline V lookup: CDR1 MDHEN, CDR2 SYDVKM. The chain's CDR3 is CASSPGLDLPDTQYF. The DNA of the CDR3 is TGTGCCAGCAGTCCGGGACTAGATCTTCCAGATACGCAGTATTTT.

This clonotype has a handful of counts. The chain combines TRBV29-1 with TRBJ2-1; 7 nucleotides agree with TRBD2. Germline CDR1 SQVTM, CDR2 ANQGSEA. The CDR3 length is 15 residues. The V gene end was trimmed by 7 bases and the J gene end by 0 bases; junction bases not matched to a gene: 9. The CDR3 here is CSGKSGVSSYNEQFF. The CDR3 DNA reads TGCAGCGGAAAGAGCGGGGTTAGCTCCTACAATGAGCAGTTCTTC.

The J gene is TRBJ1-2, the V gene TRBV5-1, with D perhaps matching TRBD1 (6 bases). The germline V gene has CDR1 SGHRS and CDR2 YFSETQ. The CDR3 contains 17 residues. The V end lost 6 bases, the J end lost 7 bases, and 28 bases lay between the germline ends. CDR3 loop: CASTPGSGNRAGGGYTF. The CDR3 coding sequence is TGCGCCAGCACCCCCGGTTCCGGTAACAGGGCCGGGGGTGGCTACACCTTC.

The chain carries TRBV29-1 and TRBJ2-3; 10 bases map to TRBD2. The trim removed 1 base at V and 5 bases at J, leaving 6 bases unmatched. Germline V CDR1 and CDR2: SQVTM, ANQGSEA. This CDR3 spans 15 amino acids. The CDR3 spells CSVEASGGARDTQYF. The DNA of the CDR3 is TGCAGCGTTGAAGCCAGCGGGGGGGCGAGAGATACGCAGTATTTT.

This clonotype was observed a few times. The J gene is TRBJ2-5, the V gene TRBV4-1; TRBD2 agrees at 8 bases. Germline assignment: CDR1 MGHRA and CDR2 YSYEKL. The CDR3 is 15 residues long. J gave up 5 bases and V 2 bases, and 7 bases lay outside the gene matches. Written as DNA, the CDR3 is TGCGCCAGCAGCCAACGACGGGGGGGCGGTGAGACCCAGTACTTC. Translated, it gives CASSQRRGGGETQYF.

For this clonotype: The conserved phenylalanine or tryptophan normally closing the CDR3 is absent here, so this likely arose from a read error. This chain uses TRBV7-9 with TRBJ2-1, with TRBD2 as a possible D gene (5 bases). This CDR3 has 12 residues. CDR1 and CDR2 from the germline V gene are SEHNR and FQNEAQ (reference sequence). V gave up 1 base and J gave up 12 bases, with 10 bases separating them. Here the CDR3 DNA reads TGTGCCAGCAGCTTAGAAGAGGGTGGGCAGTTCTGC. Protein: CASSLEEGGQFC.

This clonotype was seen more than once but under ten times. The chain uses TRBV19 and TRBJ2-7, with 7 bases matching TRBD1. The CDR3 runs to 14 residues. Germline assignment: CDR1 LNHDA and CDR2 SQIVND (reference sequence). With 1 base clipped from V and 0 bases from J, the junction kept 0 bases outside the gene matches. CDR3: CASSIGDSSYEQYF. The CDR3 region has the DNA TGTGCCAGTAGTATAGGGGACAGCTCCTACGAGCAGTACTTC. The variable domain in full, completed from reference TRBV19 and TRBJ2-7, reads DGGITQSPKYLFRKEGQNVTLSCEQNLNHDAMYWYRQDPGQGLRLIYYSQIVNDFQKGDIAEGYSVSREKKESFPLTVTSAQKNPTAFYLCASSIGDSSYEQYFGPGTRLTVT.

The J gene is TRBJ2-4, the V gene TRBV7-2; 8 nucleotides align to TRBD1. The last part of the DNA fits TRBJ2-5 better; the J call may be wrong. The CDR3 totals 15 residues. Germline V CDR1 and CDR2: SGHTA, FQGNSA. CDR3 nucleotide sequence: TGTGCCAGCAGCCGTCGCAGGGGGCAGCAAGAGACCCAGTACTTC. It encodes CASSRRRGQQETQYF.

The sample holds a few counts of this clonotype. The chain combines TRBV10-3 with TRBJ2-1; 10 bases map to TRBD2. Germline CDR1 is ENHRY and CDR2 is SYGVKD. CDR3 length: 17 amino acids. V was clipped by 10 bases and J by 9 bases; unmatched bases: 21. The CDR3 DNA is TGTGCCACACTTCTTGAAGCGGGGGGGCCTATTGAAAGTGAGCAGTTCTTC. Translation gives CATLLEAGGPIESEQFF.